This TCR beta chain originates from a study of blood T cell repertoires in COVID-19. TCRdb keeps only in-frame clones here, not all; method: immunoSEQ multiplex PCR. The sample lists fewer than 200,000 clones, about three quarters occurring once. V lost 3 bases, J lost 1 base, and 7 bases stayed unmatched. Germline CDR1 reads SGHVS; CDR2 reads FNYEAQ. The CDR3 consists of 16 residues. The sample taken for sequencing was peripheral blood. This receptor was obtained from a woman in her 70s with acute or convalescent COVID-19. The chain employs TRBV7-6 and TRBJ2-3; TRBD1 matches 7 bases. The CDR3 protein is CASSLAGQVGTDTQYF. The CDR3 bases are TGTGCCAGCAGCTTGGCCGGACAGGTTGGCACAGATACGCAGTATTTT.